One TCR beta chain is described in this entry. The data were obtained in a study of blood T cell repertoires in COVID-19. Only in-frame clones appear in the TCRdb table, and some are missing; sequencing was by immunoSEQ multiplex PCR. The sample contains about 190,000 clones, 76% of which appear only once. CDR1 and CDR2 (germline): SGHTA, FQGTGA. This CDR3 region has 14 residues. The ends lost 0 bases at V and 5 bases at J; junction bases unmatched: 2. The study drew participants aged about 18 to 89 years from 20 to 30 US areas. The sequence was collected from a woman aged 45 to 65 with acute COVID-19. Sequencing was performed on PBMCs or T cells enriched from blood (not recorded which). The chain links TRBV7-3 to TRBJ2-3, with 7 bases identical to TRBD1. CDR3 coding DNA: TGTGCCAGCAGCTTAACAGGGGGCCAAGATACGCAGTATTTT. Protein sequence: CASSLTGGQDTQYF.